The rows below give T cell receptor beta chains drawn from one sample of a study of Ad26.COV2.S vaccination and SARS-CoV-2 variants. Sequencing was performed with immunoSEQ multiplex PCR; in TCRdb, only in-frame clones are kept and a portion is missing. The table records about 420,000 clones, 70% to 90% of them present only once. This material consisted of peripheral blood, taken in a trial of Ad26.COV2.S vaccine versus placebo. The receptor source for this set is a person aged 18-65 years who received the Ad26.COV2.S COVID-19 vaccine or a placebo. CDR3s include the opening cysteine and the closing phenylalanine or tryptophan. A D gene is named only where the DNA matches it firmly. The size entry is marked missing in some rows and otherwise reads once, few, many or a size class.

J gene | D gene | V gene | clone size | CDR3 protein | CDR3 DNA
TRBJ2-1 | TRBD2 | TRBV7-6 | - | CASSFKPAGVSYNEQFF | TGTGCCAGCAGCTTCAAACCAGCGGGGGTCTCCTACAATGAGCAGTTCTTC
TRBJ2-7 | TRBD1 | TRBV7-9 | few | CASSLGQGTGFYEQYF | TGTGCCAGCAGCTTAGGACAAGGGACAGGGTTCTACGAGCAGTACTTC
TRBJ2-3 | TRBD2 | TRBV4-2 | - | CASSLSGGNNPTDTQYF | TGTGCCAGCAGCCTATCGGGAGGCAATAACCCCACAGATACGCAGTATTTT
TRBJ2-7 | - | TRBV9 | - | CASSVRDGNYEQYF | TGTGCCAGCAGCGTGAGGGACGGAAATTACGAGCAGTACTTC
TRBJ2-1 | TRBD2 | TRBV27 | once | CASSPLAGGLYNEQFF | TGTGCCAGCAGTCCCTTAGCGGGGGGGCTCTACAATGAGCAGTTCTTC
TRBJ1-3 | - | TRBV3-1/TRBV3-2 | - | CASSLQGSENTIYF | TGTGCCAGCAGCCTACAGGGCTCTGAAAACACCATATATTTT
TRBJ1-5 | - | TRBV28 | - | CASSGRSLSNQPQHF | TGTGCCAGCAGTGGCAGGAGCCTTAGCAATCAGCCCCAGCATTTT
TRBJ1-1 | - | TRBV12-3/TRBV12-4 | once | CASRWTANTEAFF | TGTGCCAGCAGATGGACGGCGAACACTGAAGCTTTCTTT
TRBJ1-1 | - | TRBV18 | few | CASSPRQNTEAFF | TGTGCCAGCTCACCCCGACAGAACACTGAAGCTTTCTTT
TRBJ2-3 | - | TRBV27 | - | CASSYLGPRGPTDTQYF | TGTGCCAGCAGTTACTTGGGGCCCCGGGGTCCCACAGATACGCAGTATTTT
TRBJ1-2 | - | TRBV28 | - | CASSPPGAGGYTF | TGTGCCAGCAGTCCTCCTGGGGCGGGAGGCTACACCTTC
TRBJ2-7 | TRBD1 | TRBV19 | - | CASSFGTGGSYEQYF | TGTGCCAGTAGTTTCGGGACAGGGGGTTCCTACGAGCAGTACTTC
TRBJ2-5 | - | TRBV19 | - | CASSIDRQPETQYF | TGTGCCAGTAGTATAGATCGCCAGCCCGAGACCCAGTACTTC
TRBJ1-5 | - | TRBV6-5 | few | CASRRGGDSNQPQHF | TGTGCCAGCAGGCGGGGGGGAGATAGCAATCAGCCCCAGCATTTT
TRBJ2-3 | - | TRBV5-1 | - | CASSRTDTQYF | TGCGCCAGCAGCCGCACAGATACGCAGTATTTT
TRBJ1-6 | - | TRBV28 | - | CASSFVGGNSPLHF | TGTGCCAGCAGTTTCGTGGGAGGAAATTCACCCCTCCACTTT
TRBJ2-1 | - | TRBV5-1 | - | CASSLVPGGPYNEQFF | TGCGCCAGCAGCTTGGTTCCCGGGGGACCCTACAATGAGCAGTTCTTC
TRBJ1-1 | - | TRBV5-1 | - | CASSLSGWEGTEAFF | TGCGCCAGCAGCTTGAGTGGTTGGGAGGGCACTGAAGCTTTCTTT
TRBJ2-7 | - | TRBV6-6 | few | CASSFDIPDEQYF | TGTGCCAGCAGTTTCGACATACCGGACGAGCAGTACTTC
TRBJ1-1 | - | TRBV6-5 | - | CASSYSRQGEAFF | TGTGCCAGCAGTTACTCGAGGCAGGGGGAAGCTTTCTTT
TRBJ1-1 | TRBD1 | TRBV19 | once | CASSILRQGLGTEAFF | TGTGCCAGTAGTATCCTGCGACAGGGGTTGGGCACTGAAGCTTTCTTT
TRBJ2-6 | - | TRBV19 | - | CASSIDHRGFSGANVLTF | TGTGCCAGTAGTATAGATCACCGGGGCTTCTCTGGGGCCAACGTCCTGACTTTC
TRBJ2-7 | - | TRBV2 | - | CASRTAYEQYF | TGTGCCAGCAGAACGGCCTACGAGCAGTACTTC
TRBJ1-2 | - | TRBV9 | once | CASSVEIRGSPYGYTF | TGTGCCAGCAGCGTAGAGATTCGAGGGTCTCCTTATGGCTACACCTTC
TRBJ1-5 | - | TRBV4-1 | few | CASSQDLRYYSNQPQHF | TGCGCCAGCAGCCAAGATCTCAGGTATTATAGCAATCAGCCCCAGCATTTT
TRBJ2-1 | - | TRBV28 | - | CASSVGTSSEQFF | TGTGCCAGCAGTGTCGGGACTTCCAGTGAGCAGTTCTTC
TRBJ2-5 | - | TRBV6-5 | - | CATCPGLEETQYF | TGTGCCACCTGTCCGGGACTCGAAGAGACCCAGTACTTC
TRBJ1-1 | TRBD1 | TRBV5-1 | - | CASSSRGGNTEAFF | TGCGCCAGCAGCTCCAGGGGGGGGAACACTGAAGCTTTCTTT
TRBJ2-5 | - | TRBV7-3 | - | CASSLTGGGLETQYF | TGTGCCAGCAGCCTTACGGGCGGGGGCCTGGAGACCCAGTACTTC
TRBJ2-7 | - | TRBV2 | - | CASSERPTSYEQYF | TGTGCCAGCAGTGAAAGGCCTACCTCCTACGAGCAGTACTTC
TRBJ2-7 | - | TRBV10-3 | - | CATGQSYEQYF | TGTGCCACTGGACAGTCCTACGAGCAGTACTTC
TRBJ2-7 | TRBD1 | TRBV7-9 | - | CASSVTGTALHEQYF | TGTGCCAGCAGCGTAACCGGGACAGCCCTTCACGAGCAGTACTTC
TRBJ1-1 | - | TRBV7-2 | many | CASSLVPGSTEAFF | TGTGCCAGCAGCTTAGTTCCCGGGAGTACTGAAGCTTTCTTT
TRBJ2-7 | TRBD1 | TRBV9 | once | CASSPTGDYEQYF | TGTGCCAGCAGCCCGACAGGGGACTACGAGCAGTACTTC
TRBJ2-1 | - | TRBV14 | - | CASSRRLNEGGNEQFF | TGTGCCAGCAGCCGACGACTCAACGAGGGAGGAAATGAGCAGTTCTTC
TRBJ2-7 | TRBD1 | TRBV13 | - | CASSPGQGNYDEQYF | TGTGCCAGCAGCCCGGGACAGGGAAATTACGACGAGCAGTACTTC
TRBJ1-2 | - | TRBV19 | once | CASSIGGNLYGYTF | TGTGCCAGTAGTATCGGGGGGAACCTCTATGGCTACACCTTC
TRBJ1-2 | - | TRBV14 | - | CASSQEAPADYGYTF | TGTGCCAGCAGCCAAGAGGCCCCGGCGGACTATGGCTACACCTTC
TRBJ1-5 | - | TRBV6-4 | - | CASSENPSQPQHF | TGTGCCAGCAGTGAAAACCCCAGTCAGCCCCAGCATTTT
TRBJ1-5 | - | TRBV5-1 | - | CASSLGSSGQPQHF | TGCGCCAGCAGCTTGGGTAGCAGTGGACAGCCCCAGCATTTT
TRBJ2-7 | - | TRBV19 | - | CAVGPGSSYEQYF | TGTGCCGTGGGACCAGGGAGCTCCTACGAGCAGTACTTC
TRBJ1-5 | TRBD1 | TRBV6-5 | - | CASRGTGSTQPQHF | TGTGCCAGCAGGGGGACAGGGAGCACTCAGCCCCAGCATTTT
TRBJ2-7 | TRBD1 | TRBV5-8 | once | CASSLWGTEDYEQYF | TGTGCCAGCAGCTTGTGGGGGACAGAGGACTACGAGCAGTACTTC
TRBJ1-6 | - | TRBV5-4 | - | CASSPGTDNSPLHF | TGTGCCAGCAGCCCCGGGACGGATAATTCACCCCTCCACTTT
TRBJ1-5 | - | TRBV30 | - | CAWTTRGAQPQHF | TGTGCCTGGACGACTCGCGGCGCACAGCCCCAGCATTTT
TRBJ1-1 | - | TRBV27 | - | CASSSRGTEAFF | TGTGCCAGCAGTTCGCGAGGGACTGAAGCTTTCTTT
TRBJ1-6 | - | TRBV27 | - | CASSPLGRRENSPLHF | TGTGCCAGCAGTCCCCTTGGCAGGCGGGAGAATTCACCCCTCCACTTT
TRBJ1-4 | - | TRBV5-4 | - | CASSLGGGLAGEKLFF | TGTGCCAGCAGCTTAGGGGGAGGACTGGCGGGTGAAAAACTGTTTTTT
TRBJ2-3 | - | TRBV7-5 | - | CVRSLESSGGQMWDTQYF | TGTGTCAGAAGCTTAGAATCTAGCGGGGGGCAAATGTGGGATACGCAGTATTTT
TRBJ2-7 | - | TRBV4-1 | - | CASSPSGSVLGGQYF | TGCGCCAGCAGCCCCTCAGGGAGTGTCCTGGGTGGGCAGTACTTC
TRBJ2-7 | TRBD2 | TRBV4-3 | - | CASSQGLRGGFEQYF | TGCGCCAGCAGCCAAGGGTTGCGGGGGGGCTTCGAGCAGTACTTC
TRBJ1-5 | - | TRBV4-3 | - | CASSQDNRGNNQPQHF | TGCGCCAGCAGCCAAGATAACCGGGGGAACAATCAGCCCCAGCATTTT
TRBJ2-7 | - | TRBV10-1 | once | CASSERLTYEQYF | TGCGCCAGCAGTGAGCGCTTGACCTACGAGCAGTACTTC